The 32 T cell receptor beta chains below were found in one sample sequenced in a study of blood T cell repertoires in COVID-19. Only in-frame clones appear in the TCRdb table, and some are missing; sequencing was by immunoSEQ multiplex PCR. Of 310,000 or so clones detected, 80% to 90% appear once; the ten largest clones hold 1% to 1.5%. Source material: peripheral blood. These receptors originate from a woman in her forties or fifties with acute or convalescent COVID-19.

This chain uses TRBV4-1 with TRBJ1-1; D unclear. Between the trimmed V and J ends, which lost 3 bases and 0 bases, there was a span of 11 bases. The CDR3 sequence is 15 residues long. Germline V gene data show CDR1 as MGHRA and CDR2 as YSYEKL. The CDR3: CASSQGRSVNTEAFF. The CDR3 DNA follows: TGCGCCAGCAGCCAGGGGAGGTCGGTGAACACTGAAGCTTTCTTT.

The rearrangement links TRBV30 to TRBJ2-1; 9 bases map to TRBD1. V shed 5 bases, J shed 7 bases, and the junction held 9 bases outside the gene matches. The CDR3 totals 14 residues. Germline V CDR1 and CDR2: GTSNPN, SVGIG (reference sequence). The DNA of the CDR3 is TGTGCCTGGCAGACAGGGGGTTGGGAAAATGAGCAGTTCTTC. Translation: CAWQTGGWENEQFF.

J is TRBJ2-7 and V is TRBV30; 7 nucleotides align to TRBD2. V lost 0 bases, J lost 5 bases, and 10 bases stayed unmatched. Germline values: CDR1 GTSNPN, CDR2 SVGIG (reference sequence). The CDR3 extends over 15 amino acids. The CDR3 here is CAWSVGVRGSNEQYF. DNA for the CDR3: TGTGCCTGGAGTGTTGGGGTGCGGGGGAGTAACGAGCAGTACTTC.

The chain combines TRBV3-1 (or the pseudogene TRBV3-2) with TRBJ2-7, with unresolved D. Germline-derived CDR1 and CDR2 are LGHDT and YNNKEL (reference sequence). V dropped 1 base and J dropped 2 bases, with 15 bases sitting between them. The CDR3 loop spans 16 amino acids. Written as DNA, the CDR3 is TGTGCCAGCAGCCAAGGAGAATCGAGAGCTCCCTACGAGCAGTACGTC. This encodes CASSQGESRAPYEQYV.

The chain has TRBV19 and TRBJ1-2; D gene unclear. This CDR3 has 11 amino acids. Germline V lookup: CDR1 LNHDA, CDR2 SQIVND (reference sequence). With 5 bases removed from V and 8 bases from J, the gap between germline ends came to 9 bases. This chain's CDR3 is CASSSGLGYTF. CDR3 in DNA: TGTGCCAGTAGTTCAGGACTGGGCTACACCTTC. The full variable domain, completed using reference TRBV19 and TRBJ1-2, is DGGITQSPKYLFRKEGQNVTLSCEQNLNHDAMYWYRQDPGQGLRLIYYSQIVNDFQKGDIAEGYSVSREKKESFPLTVTSAQKNPTAFYLCASSSGLGYTFGSGTRLTVV.

As regards this clone: The same CDR3 also results from other DNA sequences found in this sample. This sequence joins TRBV7-2 and TRBJ1-5; weak D call: TRBD1 (5 bases). Germline CDR1 SGHTA, CDR2 FQGNSA. V lost 1 base and J 5 bases, leaving 6 bases between the germline ends. The CDR3 is 13 residues long. This CDR3 reads CASSLEGYQPQHF. In DNA form, the CDR3 reads TGTGCCAGCAGCTTAGAGGGGTATCAGCCCCAGCATTTT.

This rearrangement joins TRBV6-1 to TRBJ1-5; tentative D call: TRBD1 (5 bases). The CDR3 is 17 amino acids. Germline assignment: CDR1 MNHNS and CDR2 SASEGT. V gave up 2 bases and J gave up 0 bases, with 14 bases separating them. CDR3 region: CASSEKGQGYSNQPQHF. DNA for the CDR3: TGTGCCAGCAGTGAAAAGGGCCAGGGTTATAGCAATCAGCCCCAGCATTTT.

The chain carries TRBV4-3 and TRBJ2-7, with 7 nucleotides matching TRBD2. CDR1 LGHNA and CDR2 YSLEER come from the germline V gene. The length of the CDR3 is 15 residues. After removal of 0 bases from V and 3 bases from J, the junction contained 5 bases not matched to a gene. CDR3 residues: CASSQELARLYEQYF. CDR3 nucleotides: TGCGCCAGCAGCCAAGAACTAGCGAGACTCTACGAGCAGTACTTC.

This clone occurred a few times. V gene TRBV2 combines with J gene TRBJ2-1; 9 bases line up with TRBD1. Looked up from germline, CDR1 is SNHLY and CDR2 is FYNNEI. Germline trimming cut 5 bases from V and 12 bases from J; bases unmatched to any gene: 2. The CDR3 spans 11 residues. CDR3 sequence reads: CASSPGQGQFF. CDR3 DNA sequence: TGTGCCAGCAGTCCGGGACAGGGGCAGTTCTTC. Full variable domain (missing parts from reference TRBV2 and TRBJ2-1): EPEVTQTPSHQVTQMGQEVILRCVPISNHLYFYWYRQILGQKVEFLVSFYNNEISEKSEIFDDQFSVERPDGSNFTLKIRSTKLEDSAMYFCASSPGQGQFFGPGTRLTVL.

The J gene is TRBJ2-5, the V gene TRBV18, with 12 bases fitting TRBD1. V dropped 3 bases and J dropped 5; count of bases not matched to a gene: 4. The germline CDR1 and CDR2 sequences are KGHSH and LQKENI. The CDR3 has 15 amino acids. CDR3 region: CASSPGQGARETQYF. The CDR3 DNA follows: TGTGCCAGCTCACCGGGACAGGGGGCTAGGGAGACCCAGTACTTC.

This clone was seen a handful of times. V and J are TRBV30 and TRBJ1-1; D gene ambiguous. Germline V gives CDR1 GTSNPN, CDR2 SVGIG (reference sequence). The CDR3 sequence is 11 residues long. Trimming pared 2 bases from V and 5 bases from J, leaving 6 bases between. CDR3 residues: CAWSFKTEAFF. CDR3 DNA: TGTGCCTGGAGTTTTAAAACTGAAGCTTTCTTT.

With respect to this clone: Other nucleotide sequences from this sample produce the same CDR3. The rearrangement joins TRBV18 to TRBJ2-7; D might be TRBD2 (6 bases). The CDR3 has 14 amino acids. Per germline, CDR1 KGHSH and CDR2 LQKENI. V lost 6 bases to trimming and J lost 1 base, with 13 bases between them. DNA for the CDR3: TGTGCCAGCTCCCCCGGGGCGGGGTCCTACGAGCAGTACTTC. This gives the protein CASSPGAGSYEQYF. Drawing the rest from reference TRBV18 and TRBJ2-7, the complete variable domain is NAGVMQNPRHLVRRRGQEARLRCSPMKGHSHVYWYRQLPEEGLKFMVYLQKENIIDESGMPKERFSAEFPKEGPSILRIQQVVRGDSAAYFCASSPGAGSYEQYFGPGTRLTVT.

This clone was seen a handful of times. V gene TRBV5-4 combines with J gene TRBJ2-2; 10 bases line up with TRBD2. This CDR3 spans 15 amino acids. The germline CDR1 and CDR2 sequences are SGHNT and YYREEE (reference sequence). The V segment lost 5 bases and the J segment 5 bases; nucleotides outside the gene matches: 6. The CDR3 nucleotides read TGTGCCAGCAGACCTAGCGGGAGAGGAACCGGGGAGCTGTTTTTT. Translation gives CASRPSGRGTGELFF. Full variable domain (missing parts from reference TRBV5-4 and TRBJ2-2): ETGVTQSPTHLIKTRGQQVTLRCSSQSGHNTVSWYQQALGQGPQFIFQYYREEENGRGNFPPRFSGLQFPNYSSELNVNALELDDSALYLCASRPSGRGTGELFFGEGSRLTVL.

This clone was observed once. V usage is TRBV28 and J usage is TRBJ1-5; 7 bases are a match to TRBD1. The CDR3 loop spans 13 amino acids. Trimming removed 7 bases from V and 6 bases from J; junction bases left unmatched: 6. From germline, CDR1 is MDHEN and CDR2 SYDVKM. The CDR3 here is CASTETGRQPQHF. For the CDR3, the DNA is TGTGCCAGCACCGAGACAGGGCGTCAGCCCCAGCATTTT.

The chain carries TRBV9 and TRBJ1-2; TRBD1 might be the D (6 bases). V lost 0 bases and J lost 3, with 12 bases in between. CDR1 is SGDLS and CDR2 is YYNGEE in the germline V gene. CDR3 size: 15 residues. Written as DNA, the CDR3 is TGTGCCAGCAGCGTAGGGGGGGGCACTGACTATGGCTACACCTTC. It encodes CASSVGGGTDYGYTF.

The rearrangement joins TRBV19 to TRBJ2-7, with no clear D. The CDR3 is made up of 14 amino acids. V lost 1 base and J lost 0, with 7 bases in between. The germline CDR1 and CDR2 sequences are LNHDA and SQIVND (reference sequence). CDR3 residues: CASSIGSDSYEQYV. The CDR3 region has the DNA TGTGCCAGTAGTATAGGGAGCGACTCCTACGAGCAGTACGTC.

This clone appeared once. The chain uses TRBV5-1 and TRBJ2-3, with 11 positions matching TRBD2. This CDR3 is built from 16 residues. After removal of 5 bases from V and 5 bases from J, the junction contained 10 bases not matched to a gene. CDR1 is SGHRS, CDR2 YFSETQ, per germline. The CDR3 region has the DNA TGCGCCAGCAGTCGTTCCACTAGCGGGGGAGGAGATACGCAGTATTTT. Translated, it gives CASSRSTSGGGDTQYF.

This sequence joins TRBV6-5 and TRBJ2-2; D possibly corresponds to TRBD1 (6 bases). The germline CDR1 and CDR2 sequences are MNHEY and SVGAGI. V lost 6 bases, J lost 3 bases, and 11 bases lay in between. The CDR3 totals 14 residues. CDR3 protein: CASRGDTYTGELFF. In DNA, the CDR3 is TGTGCCAGCAGAGGGGACACCTACACCGGGGAGCTGTTTTTT.

The chain recombines TRBV3-1 (or the pseudogene TRBV3-2) with TRBJ1-6; 8 nucleotides line up with TRBD1. The V and J ends lost 5 bases and 15 bases, in that order; junction bases with no gene match: 6. Germline V gives CDR1 LGHDT, CDR2 YNNKEL (reference sequence). CDR3 size: 12 residues. CDR3 sequence: CASSAGQGHLHF. The CDR3 nucleotides read TGTGCCAGCAGCGCAGGACAGGGACACCTCCACTTT.

The chain uses TRBV5-1 and TRBJ1-3; D perhaps matches TRBD1 (6 bases). CDR1 and CDR2 from the germline V gene are SGHRS and YFSETQ. The germline V and J ends were trimmed by 7 bases and 2 bases, with 22 bases remaining between them. There are 17 residues in the CDR3. CDR3 protein: CASQLREGTNPGNTIYF. The CDR3 bases are TGCGCCAGCCAACTCCGGGAGGGGACAAACCCTGGAAACACCATATATTTT.

The gene calls are TRBV20-1 and TRBJ1-4; D possibly corresponds to TRBD1 (6 bases). The CDR3 sequence is 12 residues long. The ends were cut back, 3 bases at V and 8 bases at J, with 10 bases in the middle. Germline V gene sequence: CDR1 DFQATT, CDR2 SNEGSKA (reference sequence). DNA of the CDR3: TGCAGTGCTAGTTCAGGGGAAGAAAAACTGTTTTTT. The encoded protein is CSASSGEEKLFF.

The chain employs TRBV7-9 and TRBJ2-4; 8 bases agree with TRBD1. From germline, CDR1 is SEHNR and CDR2 FQNEAQ (reference sequence). The trim removed 2 bases at V and 2 bases at J, leaving 5 bases unmatched. The CDR3 is made up of 16 amino acids. The chain's CDR3 is CASSLRQGIPKNIQYF. For the CDR3, the DNA is TGTGCCAGCAGCTTAAGACAGGGGATACCCAAAAACATTCAGTACTTC.

V gene TRBV29-1 combines with J gene TRBJ1-5; 10 bases align to TRBD1. Germline V gene sequence: CDR1 SQVTM, CDR2 ANQGSEA. CDR3 length: 14 amino acids. The V segment lost 6 bases and the J segment 2 bases; nucleotides outside the gene matches: 4. The CDR3 DNA is TGCAGCGTCCGAGGGACAGGGGGCAATCAGCCCCAGCATTTT. It translates to CSVRGTGGNQPQHF. The full variable domain, completed using reference TRBV29-1 and TRBJ1-5, is SAVISQKPSRDICQRGTSLTIQCQVDSQVTMMFWYRQQPGQSLTLIATANQGSEATYESGFVIDKFPISRPNLTFSTLTVSNMSPEDSSIYLCSVRGTGGNQPQHFGDGTRLSIL.

This clone was seen a few times. The genes are TRBV9 and TRBJ2-5, with 10 bases fitting TRBD2. CDR3 length equals 16 residues. V lost 3 bases to trimming and J lost 5 bases; unmatched junction nucleotides: 10. Per germline, CDR1 SGDLS and CDR2 YYNGEE. CDR3: CASSAASGTSAETQYF. As DNA, the CDR3 is TGTGCCAGCAGCGCCGCCTCCGGGACTAGCGCTGAGACCCAGTACTTC.

This clone was observed a handful of times. The rearrangement links TRBV6-2 or TRBV6-3 to TRBJ2-1, with TRBD2 matching 7 bases. V dropped 5 bases and J dropped 12; count of bases not matched to a gene: 10. The CDR3 is made up of 13 amino acids. Germline V gene data show CDR1 as MNHEY and CDR2 as SVGEGT. CDR3 sequence reads: CASSRLALGTQFF. The DNA for the CDR3 is TGTGCCAGCAGTAGACTAGCACTTGGTACGCAGTTCTTC.

This clone was detected a few times. J is TRBJ2-5 and V is TRBV7-9; D unclear. The CDR3 extends over 14 amino acids. Germline CDR1 and CDR2: SEHNR and FQNEAQ (reference sequence). V was shortened by 2 bases and J by 1 base, with 8 bases between the two germline ends. As DNA, the CDR3 is TGTGCCAGCAGCTTAAGTAACACCCAAGAGACCCAGTACTTC. Translation: CASSLSNTQETQYF.

The chain uses TRBV4-2 and TRBJ2-2, with D possibly being TRBD2 (5 bases). The CDR3 spans 16 residues. Germline V gene data show CDR1 as LGHNA and CDR2 as YNFKEQ. The germline V and J ends were trimmed by 1 base and 1 base, with 10 bases remaining between them. CDR3: CASSQVGSGNTGELFF. DNA for the CDR3: TGTGCCAGCAGCCAAGTGGGGAGCGGGAACACCGGGGAGCTGTTTTTT.

This CDR3 reads CASSETREDGYTF. In nucleotides, the CDR3 is TGTGCCAGCAGCGAGACCCGAGAGGATGGCTACACCTTC. The chain links TRBV2 to TRBJ1-2; D not resolved. Trimming stripped 6 bases from V and 6 bases from J, with 14 bases between. This CDR3 comprises 13 residues. CDR1 is SNHLY, CDR2 FYNNEI, per germline.

The chain couples TRBV7-2 to TRBJ1-1; D remains unclear. In germline, CDR1 is SGHTA, CDR2 FQGNSA. The CDR3 length is 13 residues. The V gene lost 5 bases and the J gene lost 3 bases, with 10 bases spanning the gap. CDR3 in DNA: TGTGCCAGCAGCCAGACACTCGACACTGAAGCTTTCTTT. It codes for CASSQTLDTEAFF. The full variable domain, with the rest looked up from reference TRBV7-2 and TRBJ1-1, is GAGVSQSPSNKVTEKGKDVELRCDPISGHTALYWYRQSLGQGLEFLIYFQGNSAPDKSGLPSDRFSAERTGGSVSTLTIQRTQQEDSAVYLCASSQTLDTEAFFGQGTRLTVV.

This chain joins TRBV18 and TRBJ2-7; 8 bases align to TRBD1. The length of the CDR3 is 16 residues. CDR1 and CDR2 from the germline V gene are KGHSH and LQKENI. Trimming cost V 3 bases and J 4 bases; bases outside gene matches: 11. The CDR3 protein is CASSPRAGGVGYEQYF. The CDR3 region has the DNA TGTGCCAGCTCACCGAGGGCAGGGGGCGTTGGGTACGAGCAGTACTTC.

The chain has TRBV12-3 or TRBV12-4 and TRBJ2-4; D uncertain. The V end was cut by 2 bases, the J end by 8 bases, with 10 bases between. This CDR3 region has 13 residues. CDR3 loop: CASSLRGEDIQYF. The DNA of the CDR3 is TGTGCCAGCAGTTTACGTGGTGAGGACATTCAGTACTTC.

The chain uses TRBV28 and TRBJ2-7; TRBD1 matches at 10 bases. The germline gives CDR1 MDHEN, CDR2 SYDVKM. The junction had 4 bases not matched to a gene; V was cut back by 3 bases and J by 2 bases. The CDR3 totals 15 residues. In DNA, the CDR3 is TGTGCCAGCAGTTTCGGTGGGACAGGGGCCTACGAGCAGTACTTC. Amino acids: CASSFGGTGAYEQYF. The entire variable domain, with the rest obtained from reference TRBV28 and TRBJ2-7, is as follows: DVKVTQSSRYLVKRTGEKVFLECVQDMDHENMFWYRQDPGLGLRLIYFSYDVKMKEKGDIPEGYSVSREKKERFSLILESASTNQTSMYLCASSFGGTGAYEQYFGPGTRLTVT.